Sequencing of this T cell receptor beta chain was carried out in a study of radiotherapy plus CTLA-4 blockade in lung cancer. The overall study: Objective responses emerged in roughly a sixth of patients, and roughly 28% attained disease control. Findings of the study overall: Reportedly, early blood T cell clone dynamics best predicted response, with interferon-beta.

Germline CDR1 and CDR2: SGHVS and FQNEAQ. V was cut by 2 bases and J by 14 bases, with 22 bases left in between. This CDR3 comprises 16 residues. A remark on this clone: Its specificity is unknown.

Some clones are missing from TCRdb's copy, which holds only in-frame ones; the method was immunoSEQ multiplex PCR. The table lists over 95,000 clones, approximately 72% of them singletons. Chemo-refractory metastatic non-small-cell lung cancer patients were treated with focal radiation plus CTLA-4 blockade with ipilimumab. The receptor comes from a human donor with non-small cell lung cancer who had a partial response to radiotherapy plus ipilimumab. Some clones in this sample may be carry-over from other donors' samples. The specimen was peripheral blood, collected from a patient treated with radiotherapy plus ipilimumab. The chain links TRBV7-8 to TRBJ1-6; D might be TRBD1 (6 bases). Here the CDR3 reads CASSLLFTGRGYTLHF. CDR3 DNA sequence: TGTGCCAGCAGCTTACTCTTTACAGGGAGGGGATACACCCTCCACTTT. Based on the CDR3 plus reference TRBV7-8 and TRBJ1-6, the full variable domain is GAGVSQSPRYKVAKRGQDVALRCDPISGHVSLFWYQQALGQGPEFLTYFQNEAQLDKSGLPSDRFFAERPEGSVSTLKIQRTQQEDSAVYLCASSLLFTGRGYTLHFGNGTRLTVT.